The 21 T cell receptor beta chains in this list originate from one sample, sequenced in a study of technical replicates of blood from several donors. Assay used: immunoSEQ multiplex PCR; TCRdb lists only in-frame clones, some missing. The sample records about 58,000 clones, 90% to 95% being singletons. Input material: PBMCs. The origin of the receptors is a human donor in good health. Some clones in this sample may be carry-over from other donors' samples.

The V call is TRBV5-5, the J call TRBJ1-1; D is ambiguous. This CDR3 has 14 amino acids. With 4 bases removed from V and 3 bases from J, the gap between germline ends came to 13 bases. CDR1 and CDR2 (germline): SGHKS, YYEKEE (reference sequence). The CDR3 loop reads CASSLSSGYTEAFF. The DNA of the CDR3 is TGTGCCAGCAGCCTATCATCAGGCTACACTGAAGCTTTCTTT.

The chain combines TRBV7-3 with TRBJ2-2, with D hard to call. This CDR3 is built from 14 residues. V dropped 5 bases and J dropped 0 bases, with 7 bases sitting between them. The germline gives CDR1 SGHTA, CDR2 FQGTGA. CDR3: CASSPQANTGELFF. CDR3 nucleotides: TGTGCCAGCAGCCCTCAGGCGAACACCGGGGAGCTGTTTTTT.

With respect to this clone: Other nucleotide sequences from this sample produce the same CDR3. This chain uses TRBV4-3 with TRBJ1-2; D may be TRBD1 (5 bases). V lost 1 base, J lost 2 bases, and 5 bases lay in between. Germline V gives CDR1 LGHNA, CDR2 YSLEER. This CDR3 region has 13 residues. CDR3 DNA: TGCGCCAGCAGCCAAGGACAGAACTATGGCTACACCTTC. Amino acids: CASSQGQNYGYTF.

The chain employs TRBV7-8 and TRBJ2-7, with D possibly TRBD1 on 6 matching bases. CDR1 SGHVS and CDR2 FQNEAQ come from the germline V gene. CDR3 length equals 14 residues. The germline V and J ends were trimmed by 1 base and 7 bases, with 14 bases remaining between them. The CDR3: CASSLGMGALEQYF. Here the CDR3 DNA reads TGTGCCAGCAGCTTAGGTATGGGGGCGCTGGAGCAGTACTTC.

V gene TRBV27 combines with J gene TRBJ1-2, with no clear D. V gave up 6 bases and J gave up 5 bases, with 16 bases separating them. Germline V CDR1 and CDR2: MNHEY, SMNVEV (reference sequence). The CDR3 loop spans 14 amino acids. The CDR3 spells CASSPTSARYGYTF. The CDR3 region has the DNA TGTGCCAGCAGCCCCACTTCAGCGCGATATGGCTACACCTTC.

The chain links TRBV7-2 to TRBJ2-6, with D perhaps TRBD1 (6 bases). The germline V and J ends were trimmed by 3 bases and 0 bases, with 12 bases remaining between them. CDR3 length: 17 amino acids. From germline, CDR1 is SGHTA and CDR2 FQGNSA. Here the CDR3 reads CASSLDRRASGANVLTF. For the CDR3, the DNA is TGTGCCAGCAGCTTGGACAGACGAGCCTCTGGGGCCAACGTCCTGACTTTC.

This clone has only one observation. The chain joins TRBV12-1 to TRBJ1-2; TRBD1 is the table's D call, not checked against the DNA. TRBV12-1 represents a pseudogene. The CDR3 has 13 amino acids. This chain's CDR3 is CASSETGVYGYTF. CDR3 sequence (DNA): TGTGCCAGCAGCGAAACAGGGGTGTATGGCTACACCTTC.

The chain employs TRBV6-1 and TRBJ2-5; 10 positions match TRBD1. CDR3 length equals 13 residues. Per germline, CDR1 MNHNS and CDR2 SASEGT. Trimming cost V 6 bases and J 3 bases; bases outside gene matches: 1. The CDR3 DNA is TGTGCCAGCAGAGGGACAGGGGAAGAGACCCAGTACTTC. Translating gives CASRGTGEETQYF.

In DNA form, the CDR3 reads TGTGCCAGCAGCCGGGGACAGGGGGCCGAAGGCACTGAAGCTTTCTTT. Translated: CASSRGQGAEGTEAFF. The rearrangement joins TRBV7-9 to TRBJ1-1; 12 bases fit TRBD1. Trimming removed 5 bases from V and 4 bases from J; junction bases left unmatched: 8. This CDR3 comprises 16 residues. Germline loops: CDR1 SEHNR, CDR2 FQNEAQ (reference sequence). Based on the CDR3 plus reference TRBV7-9 and TRBJ1-1, the full variable domain is DTGVSQNPRHKITKRGQNVTFRCDPISEHNRLYWYRQTLGQGPEFLTYFQNEAQLEKSRLLSDRFSAERPKGSFSTLEIQRTEQGDSAMYLCASSRGQGAEGTEAFFGQGTRLTVV.

The chain has TRBV5-6 and TRBJ1-1; TRBD1 agrees at 10 bases. The CDR3 consists of 15 residues. Trimming took 0 bases from V and 4 from J; bases not matched to a gene: 3. CDR1 is SGHDT, CDR2 YYEEEE, per germline. The CDR3 loop is CASSLVGQGSTEAFF. The CDR3 DNA sequence: TGTGCCAGCAGCTTGGTGGGACAGGGGAGCACTGAAGCTTTCTTT.

CDR3 sequence: CASSPRRLDPHNEQFF. The CDR3, as DNA: TGTGCCAGCAGCCCCAGGAGACTAGACCCACACAATGAGCAGTTCTTC. J is TRBJ2-1 and V is TRBV7-9, with a weak D call TRBD2 (6 bases). Germline V gene sequence: CDR1 SEHNR, CDR2 FQNEAQ (reference sequence). The V end lost 5 bases, the J end lost 5 bases, and 19 bases lay between the germline ends. The CDR3 is 16 amino acids. Together with reference TRBV7-9 and TRBJ2-1, the CDR3 gives the full variable domain: DTGVSQNPRHKITKRGQNVTFRCDPISEHNRLYWYRQTLGQGPEFLTYFQNEAQLEKSRLLSDRFSAERPKGSFSTLEIQRTEQGDSAMYLCASSPRRLDPHNEQFFGPGTRLTVL.

This chain links TRBV6-5 with TRBJ1-2; D uncertain. The V gene lost 3 bases and the J gene lost 4 bases, with 15 bases spanning the gap. The CDR3 is 15 amino acids. CDR1 and CDR2 (germline): MNHEY, SVGAGI. The CDR3: CASSYGGRRGYGYTF. In DNA form, the CDR3 reads TGTGCCAGCAGTTATGGAGGAAGAAGAGGCTATGGCTACACCTTC.

The chain carries TRBV7-2 and TRBJ2-1, with no clear D. The CDR3 has 15 residues. Germline CDR1 is SGHTA and CDR2 is FQGNSA. The V gene lost 0 bases and the J gene lost 5 bases, with 11 bases spanning the gap. This CDR3 reads CASSLARQVNNEQFF. The CDR3, as DNA: TGTGCCAGCAGCTTAGCCAGGCAAGTAAACAATGAGCAGTTCTTC.

The V and J genes are TRBV4-3 and TRBJ2-7; TRBD1 agrees at 9 bases. The V segment lost 1 base and the J segment 7 bases; nucleotides outside the gene matches: 8. This CDR3 is 15 amino acids long. Germline V gene lookup returns CDR1 LGHNA and CDR2 YSLEER. The CDR3 DNA is TGCGCCAGCAGCCAAGCCCCGGGACAGGGCGCAGAGCAGTACTTC. It specifies CASSQAPGQGAEQYF.

V gene TRBV6-4 combines with J gene TRBJ2-3; possible D gene TRBD1, 6 bases. Germline V gene sequence: CDR1 MRHNA, CDR2 SNTAGT. This CDR3 spans 16 amino acids. Between the trimmed V and J ends, which lost 10 bases and 2 bases, there was a span of 22 bases. CDR3: CAIRKTGTCSTDTQYF. For the CDR3, the DNA is TGTGCCATTAGGAAGACAGGTACGTGTTCCACAGATACGCAGTATTTT.

This clone came up once. The J gene is TRBJ1-5, the V gene TRBV5-4, with D unresolved. Germline loops: CDR1 SGHNT, CDR2 YYREEE (reference sequence). The V end was cut by 0 bases, the J end by 6 bases, with 13 bases between. The CDR3 length is 15 residues. In DNA form, the CDR3 reads TGTGCCAGCAGCTTGGATAATAGCCCGGTTCAGCCCCAGCATTTT. This encodes CASSLDNSPVQPQHF.

The J gene is TRBJ2-1, the V gene TRBV12-5, with D possibly matching TRBD2 (5 bases). Per germline, CDR1 LGHNT and CDR2 FRNRAP. Deletions cut 2 bases from V and 2 bases from J, with 10 bases between. The CDR3 runs 15 residues. The CDR3 nucleotides read TGTGCTAGTGGTTTGAACCAGCGGACCTACAATGAGCAGTTCTTC. Encoded protein: CASGLNQRTYNEQFF.

This clone came up once. This chain uses TRBV7-2 with TRBJ2-1; 9 bases match TRBD2. After removal of 4 bases from V and 6 bases from J, the junction contained 10 bases not matched to a gene. Germline loops: CDR1 SGHTA, CDR2 FQGNSA. The CDR3 loop spans 16 amino acids. CDR3 protein: CASSYLGGGASNEQFF. CDR3 in DNA: TGTGCCAGCAGCTACCTAGGCGGGGGGGCCTCCAATGAGCAGTTCTTC.

The J gene is TRBJ1-2, the V gene TRBV11-2; D gene ambiguous. This CDR3 has 14 residues. The germline V gene has CDR1 SGHAT and CDR2 FQNNGV. The V end lost 1 base, the J end lost 6 bases, and 12 bases lay between the germline ends. In DNA, the CDR3 is TGTGCCAGCAGCTTAGCCCACCCCACAGATGGCTACACCTTC. Protein: CASSLAHPTDGYTF.

The chain has TRBV7-8 and TRBJ1-2; possible D gene TRBD1, 5 bases. Trimming removed 4 bases at V and 7 bases at J, with 16 bases between. The CDR3 spans 14 residues. Germline V gene sequence: CDR1 SGHVS, CDR2 FQNEAQ. For the CDR3, the DNA is TGTGCCAGCAGCTCTACCTACGCAGGGTCTGGCTACACCTTC. This codes for CASSSTYAGSGYTF.

The rearrangement links TRBV9 to TRBJ2-7; the D gene is possibly TRBD1 (6 bases). The CDR3 loop spans 15 amino acids. Trimming shortened V by 3 bases and J by 5 bases, and 18 bases separated the two germline ends. Germline-derived CDR1 and CDR2 are SGDLS and YYNGEE. CDR3 sequence (DNA): TGTGCCAGCAGCGGAGCAGGGACACGCAGCCACGAGCAGTACTTC. Protein sequence: CASSGAGTRSHEQYF. Drawing the rest from reference TRBV9 and TRBJ2-7, the complete variable domain is DSGVTQTPKHLITATGQRVTLRCSPRSGDLSVYWYQQSLDQGLQFLIQYYNGEERAKGNILERFSAQQFPDLHSELNLSSLELGDSALYFCASSGAGTRSHEQYFGPGTRLTVT.